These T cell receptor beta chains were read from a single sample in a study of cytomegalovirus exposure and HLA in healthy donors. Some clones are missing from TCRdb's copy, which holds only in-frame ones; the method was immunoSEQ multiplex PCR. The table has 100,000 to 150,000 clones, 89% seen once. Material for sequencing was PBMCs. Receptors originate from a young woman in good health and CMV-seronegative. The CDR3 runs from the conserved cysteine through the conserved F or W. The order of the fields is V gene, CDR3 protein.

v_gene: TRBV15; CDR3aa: CATSRAGGGRYTDSGNTIYF
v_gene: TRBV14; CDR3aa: CASSQLVTGELFF
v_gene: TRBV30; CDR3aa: CAWSDGENTGELFF
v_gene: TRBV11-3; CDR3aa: CASSPGMGSINEQFF
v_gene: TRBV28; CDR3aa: CASSLFRAPHTF
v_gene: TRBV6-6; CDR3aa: CASSYNRDRANYGYTF
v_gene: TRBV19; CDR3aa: CASSNLGPGVGPGANVLTF
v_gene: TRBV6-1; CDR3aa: CASSEPGGPGETQYF
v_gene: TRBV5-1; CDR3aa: CASSFRGTEAFF
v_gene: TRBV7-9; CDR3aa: CASSSRQGAQDGYTF
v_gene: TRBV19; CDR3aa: CASTDGSLYTGELFF